This T cell receptor beta chain was sequenced in a study of monozygotic twins with inflammatory bowel disease. UMIs containing a 6-nucleotide sample barcode were added via template switching. TCRdb reprocessed the 5' RACE reads, with one entry per CDR3 protein and no DNA. The sample data list 330,000 or so distinct CDR3 sequences. Each donor had 2.5 ml of blood drawn. The specimen was blood. The source of this sequence is a human donor with ulcerative colitis or Crohn's disease, or a healthy co-twin of an affected twin (not recorded which).

CDR3 residues: CAISSDHYPMGGEQFF. This chain links TRBV10-3 with TRBJ2-1; TCRdb picks TRBD1, but there is no DNA to check that call. The length of the CDR3 is 16 residues. The V gene's germline CDR1 is ENHRY and CDR2 SYGVKD.